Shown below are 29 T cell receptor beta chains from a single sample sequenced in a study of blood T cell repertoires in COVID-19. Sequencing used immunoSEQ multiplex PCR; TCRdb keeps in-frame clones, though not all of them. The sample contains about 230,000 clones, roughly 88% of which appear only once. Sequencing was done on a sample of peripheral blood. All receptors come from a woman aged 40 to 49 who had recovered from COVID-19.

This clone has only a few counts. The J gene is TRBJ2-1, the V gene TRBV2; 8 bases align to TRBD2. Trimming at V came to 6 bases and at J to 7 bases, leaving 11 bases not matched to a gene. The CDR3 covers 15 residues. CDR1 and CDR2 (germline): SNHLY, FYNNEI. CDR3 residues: CASRGDGGAPNEQFF. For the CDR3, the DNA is TGTGCCAGCAGGGGTGACGGGGGGGCCCCGAATGAGCAGTTCTTC.

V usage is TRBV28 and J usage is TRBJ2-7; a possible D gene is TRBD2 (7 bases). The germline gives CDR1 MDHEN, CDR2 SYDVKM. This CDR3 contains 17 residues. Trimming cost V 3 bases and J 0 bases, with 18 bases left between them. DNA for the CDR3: TGTGCCAGCAGTTTTGTTTTCACGGGGGGCTTCTCCTACGAGCAGTACTTC. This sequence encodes CASSFVFTGGFSYEQYF.

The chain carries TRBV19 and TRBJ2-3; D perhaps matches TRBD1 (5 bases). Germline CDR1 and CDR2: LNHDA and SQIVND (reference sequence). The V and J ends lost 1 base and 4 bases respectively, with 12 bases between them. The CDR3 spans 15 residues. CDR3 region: CASSIGRTSADTQYF. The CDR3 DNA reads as TGTGCCAGTAGTATAGGTAGGACATCCGCAGATACGCAGTATTTT. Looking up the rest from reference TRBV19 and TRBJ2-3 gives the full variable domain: DGGITQSPKYLFRKEGQNVTLSCEQNLNHDAMYWYRQDPGQGLRLIYYSQIVNDFQKGDIAEGYSVSREKKESFPLTVTSAQKNPTAFYLCASSIGRTSADTQYFGPGTRLTVL.

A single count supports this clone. In DNA form, the CDR3 reads TGTGCCAGCAGGCTCGGCGTAAATTTTGTTGGAGGGGTCGCTTTCTTT. It is translated as CASRLGVNFVGGVAFF. The V gene is TRBV28, the J gene TRBJ1-1; D may be TRBD1 (5 bases). The CDR3 has 16 residues. The germline V and J ends were trimmed by 6 bases and 11 bases, with 28 bases remaining between them. Germline-derived CDR1 and CDR2 are MDHEN and SYDVKM.

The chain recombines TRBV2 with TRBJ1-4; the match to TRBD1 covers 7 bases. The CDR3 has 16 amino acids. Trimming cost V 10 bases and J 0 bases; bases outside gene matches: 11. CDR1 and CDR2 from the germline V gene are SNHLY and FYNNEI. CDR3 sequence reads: CATVRDRWTTNEKLFF. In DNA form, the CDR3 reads TGTGCCACCGTTAGGGACAGATGGACAACTAATGAAAAACTGTTTTTT.

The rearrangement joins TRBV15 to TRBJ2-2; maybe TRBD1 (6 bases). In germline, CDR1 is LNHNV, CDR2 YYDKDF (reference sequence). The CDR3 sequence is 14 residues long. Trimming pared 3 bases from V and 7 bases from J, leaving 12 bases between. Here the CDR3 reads CATSSQQGIGELFF. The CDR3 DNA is TGTGCCACCAGCAGCCAACAGGGTATCGGGGAGCTGTTTTTT. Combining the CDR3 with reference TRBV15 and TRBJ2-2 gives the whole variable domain DAMVIQNPRYQVTQFGKPVTLSCSQTLNHNVMYWYQQKSSQAPKLLFHYYDKDFNNEADTPDNFQSRRPNTSFCFLDIRSPGLGDTAMYLCATSSQQGIGELFFGEGSRLTVL.

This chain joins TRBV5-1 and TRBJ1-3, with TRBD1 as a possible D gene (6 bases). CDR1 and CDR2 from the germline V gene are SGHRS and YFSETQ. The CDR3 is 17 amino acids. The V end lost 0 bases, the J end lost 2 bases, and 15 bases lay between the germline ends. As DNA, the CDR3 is TGCGCCAGCAGCTTGGGGTCTTGGGCAGGGGCTGGAAACACCATATATTTT. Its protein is CASSLGSWAGAGNTIYF.

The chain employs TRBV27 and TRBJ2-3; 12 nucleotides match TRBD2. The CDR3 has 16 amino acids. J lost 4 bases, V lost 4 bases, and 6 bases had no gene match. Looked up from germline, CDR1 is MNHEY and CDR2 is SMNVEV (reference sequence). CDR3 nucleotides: TGTGCCAGCAGTTCAACTAGCGGGGGGACATCAGATACGCAGTATTTT. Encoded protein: CASSSTSGGTSDTQYF.

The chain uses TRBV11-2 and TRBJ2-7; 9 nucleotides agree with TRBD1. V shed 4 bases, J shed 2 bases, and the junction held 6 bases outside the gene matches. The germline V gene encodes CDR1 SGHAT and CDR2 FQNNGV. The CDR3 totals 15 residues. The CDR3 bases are TGTGCCAGCAGCTCACCGGGACAGGGTCCCTACGAGCAGTACTTC. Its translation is CASSSPGQGPYEQYF.

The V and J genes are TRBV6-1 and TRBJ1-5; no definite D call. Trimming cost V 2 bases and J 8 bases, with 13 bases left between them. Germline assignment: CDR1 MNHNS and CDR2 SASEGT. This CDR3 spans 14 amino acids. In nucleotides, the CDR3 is TGTGCCAGCAGTGAACGCCTGGGCATGGAGCCCCAGCATTTT. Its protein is CASSERLGMEPQHF.

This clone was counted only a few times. The CDR3 region has the DNA TGTGCCAGCAGCTTAGTACGTATCGGACAGGCCTCGGGGCAGTACTTC. Translated: CASSLVRIGQASGQYF. The V call is TRBV7-9, the J call TRBJ2-7; 7 bases are shared with TRBD1. The junction had 15 bases not matched to a gene; V was cut back by 1 base and J by 9 bases. The CDR3 consists of 16 residues. Germline assignment: CDR1 SEHNR and CDR2 FQNEAQ (reference sequence).

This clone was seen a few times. CDR3 bases: TGTGCCAGCAGCCCTCCTGAGTCCTATAATTCACCCCTCCACTTT. This encodes CASSPPESYNSPLHF. The gene calls are TRBV6-6 and TRBJ1-6; no firm D call. Germline V gene lookup returns CDR1 MNHNY and CDR2 SVGAGI (reference sequence). This CDR3 region has 15 residues. V lost 6 bases to trimming and J lost 1 base, with 10 bases between them.

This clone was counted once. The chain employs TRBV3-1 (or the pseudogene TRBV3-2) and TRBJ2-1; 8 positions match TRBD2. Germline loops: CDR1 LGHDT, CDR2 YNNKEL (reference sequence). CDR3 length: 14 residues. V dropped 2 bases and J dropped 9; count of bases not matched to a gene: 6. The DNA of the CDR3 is TGTGCCAGCAGCCAATCGGGACTAGTGGCTGAGCAGTTCTTC. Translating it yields CASSQSGLVAEQFF.

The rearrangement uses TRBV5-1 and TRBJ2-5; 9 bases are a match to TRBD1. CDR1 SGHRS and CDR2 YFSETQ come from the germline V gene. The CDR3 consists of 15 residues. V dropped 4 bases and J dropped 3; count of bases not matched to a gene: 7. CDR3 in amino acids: CASSPGTGWEETQYF. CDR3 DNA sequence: TGCGCCAGCAGCCCAGGGACAGGGTGGGAAGAGACCCAGTACTTC.

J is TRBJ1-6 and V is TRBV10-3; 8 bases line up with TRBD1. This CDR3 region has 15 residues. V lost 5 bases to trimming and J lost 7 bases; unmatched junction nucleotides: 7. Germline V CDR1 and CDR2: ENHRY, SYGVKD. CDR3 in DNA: TGTGCCATCAGTAGAAATGGACAGGGAAATTCACCCCTCCACTTT. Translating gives CAISRNGQGNSPLHF.

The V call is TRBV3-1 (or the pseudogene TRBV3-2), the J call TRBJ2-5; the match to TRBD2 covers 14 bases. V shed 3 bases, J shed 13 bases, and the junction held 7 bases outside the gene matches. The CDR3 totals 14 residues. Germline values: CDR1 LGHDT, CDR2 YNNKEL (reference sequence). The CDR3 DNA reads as TGTGCCAGCAGCCAGACTAGCGGGGGGGCCCGGACGTACTTC. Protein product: CASSQTSGGARTYF.

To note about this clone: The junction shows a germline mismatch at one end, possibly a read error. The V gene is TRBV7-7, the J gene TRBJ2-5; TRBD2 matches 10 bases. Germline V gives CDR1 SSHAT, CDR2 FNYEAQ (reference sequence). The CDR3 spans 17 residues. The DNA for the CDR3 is TGTGCTAGCAGCTTAGAGGCTAGCGGGGGTATACAAGAGACCCAGTACTTC. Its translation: CASSLEASGGIQETQYF. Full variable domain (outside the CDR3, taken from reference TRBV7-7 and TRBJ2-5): GAGVSQSPRYKVTKRGQDVTLRCDPISSHATLYWYQQALGQGPEFLTYFNYEAQPDKSGLPSDRFSAERPEGSISTLTIQRTEQRDSAMYRCASSLEASGGIQETQYFGPGTRLLVL.

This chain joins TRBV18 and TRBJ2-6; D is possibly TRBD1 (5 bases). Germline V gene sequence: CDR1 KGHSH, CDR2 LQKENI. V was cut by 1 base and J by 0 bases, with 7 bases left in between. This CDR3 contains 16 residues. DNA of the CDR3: TGTGCCAGCTCACCACGGGGCGGCTCTGGGGCCAACGTCCTGACTTTC. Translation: CASSPRGGSGANVLTF.

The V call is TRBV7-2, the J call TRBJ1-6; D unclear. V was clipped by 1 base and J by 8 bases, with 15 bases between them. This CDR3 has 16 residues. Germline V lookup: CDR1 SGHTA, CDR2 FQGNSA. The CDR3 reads CASSLVSGPGDSPLHF. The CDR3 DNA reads TGTGCCAGCAGCTTAGTTTCCGGGCCCGGGGATTCACCCCTCCACTTT. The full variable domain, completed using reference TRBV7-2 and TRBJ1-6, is GAGVSQSPSNKVTEKGKDVELRCDPISGHTALYWYRQSLGQGLEFLIYFQGNSAPDKSGLPSDRFSAERTGGSVSTLTIQRTQQEDSAVYLCASSLVSGPGDSPLHFGNGTRLTVT.

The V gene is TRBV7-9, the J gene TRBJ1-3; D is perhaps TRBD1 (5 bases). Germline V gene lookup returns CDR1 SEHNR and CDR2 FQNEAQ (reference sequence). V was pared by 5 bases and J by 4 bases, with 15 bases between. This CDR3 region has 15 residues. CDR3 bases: TGTGCCAGCAGCCAGCAGGGAACAGCCGGAAACACCATATATTTT. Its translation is CASSQQGTAGNTIYF.

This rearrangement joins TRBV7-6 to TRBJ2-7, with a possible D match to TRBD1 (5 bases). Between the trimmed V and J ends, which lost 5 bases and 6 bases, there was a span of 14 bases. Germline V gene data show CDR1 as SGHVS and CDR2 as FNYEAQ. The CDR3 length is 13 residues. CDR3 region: CASSRINQGEQYF. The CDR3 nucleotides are TGTGCCAGCAGCCGCATCAACCAGGGCGAGCAGTACTTC.

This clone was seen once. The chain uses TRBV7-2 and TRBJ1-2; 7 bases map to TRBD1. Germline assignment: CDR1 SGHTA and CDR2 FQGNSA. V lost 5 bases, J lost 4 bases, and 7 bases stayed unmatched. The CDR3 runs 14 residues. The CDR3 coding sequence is TGTGCCAGCAGCCCCGATTGGGACAGCTATGGCTACACCTTC. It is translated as CASSPDWDSYGYTF.

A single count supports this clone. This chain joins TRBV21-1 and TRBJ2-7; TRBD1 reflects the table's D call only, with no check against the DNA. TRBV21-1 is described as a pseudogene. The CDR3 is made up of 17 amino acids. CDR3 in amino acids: CASSPQPRTGTAYAQYF. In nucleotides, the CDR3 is TGTGCCAGCAGCCCACAACCTCGCACCGGGACAGCCTACGCGCAGTACTTC.

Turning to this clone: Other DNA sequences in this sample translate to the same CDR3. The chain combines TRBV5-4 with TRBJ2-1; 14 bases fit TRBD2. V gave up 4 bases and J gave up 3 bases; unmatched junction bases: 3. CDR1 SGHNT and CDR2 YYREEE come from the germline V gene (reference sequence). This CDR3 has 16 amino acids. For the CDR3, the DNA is TGTGCCAGCAGCCTTGGGACTAGCGGGGGCTACAATGAGCAGTTCTTC. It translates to CASSLGTSGGYNEQFF. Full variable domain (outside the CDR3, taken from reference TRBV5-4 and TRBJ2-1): ETGVTQSPTHLIKTRGQQVTLRCSSQSGHNTVSWYQQALGQGPQFIFQYYREEENGRGNFPPRFSGLQFPNYSSELNVNALELDDSALYLCASSLGTSGGYNEQFFGPGTRLTVL.

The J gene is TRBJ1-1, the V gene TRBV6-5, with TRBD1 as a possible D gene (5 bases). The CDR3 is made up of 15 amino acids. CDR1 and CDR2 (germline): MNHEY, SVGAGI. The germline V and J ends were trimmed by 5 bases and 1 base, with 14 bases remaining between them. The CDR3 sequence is CASSRPGGENTEAFF. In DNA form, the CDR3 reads TGTGCCAGCAGTCGACCGGGGGGGGAGAACACTGAAGCTTTCTTT.

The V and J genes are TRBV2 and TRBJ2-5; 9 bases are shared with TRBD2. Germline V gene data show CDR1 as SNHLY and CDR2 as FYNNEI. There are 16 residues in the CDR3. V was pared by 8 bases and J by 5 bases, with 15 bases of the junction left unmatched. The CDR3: CASGIASGDLEETQYF. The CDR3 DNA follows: TGTGCCAGCGGAATCGCTAGCGGGGATTTAGAGGAGACCCAGTACTTC.

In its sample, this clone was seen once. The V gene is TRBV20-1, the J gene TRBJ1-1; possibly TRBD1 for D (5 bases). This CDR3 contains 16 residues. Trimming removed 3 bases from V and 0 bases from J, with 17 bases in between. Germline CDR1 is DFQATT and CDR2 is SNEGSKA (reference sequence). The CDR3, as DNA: TGCAGTGCTAGTCCCCCGCGGGGGATTATGAACACTGAAGCTTTCTTT. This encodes CSASPPRGIMNTEAFF.

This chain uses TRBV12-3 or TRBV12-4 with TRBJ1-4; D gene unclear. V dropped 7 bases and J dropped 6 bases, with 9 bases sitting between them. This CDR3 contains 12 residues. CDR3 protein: CASTRHDEKLFF. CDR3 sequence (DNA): TGTGCCAGCACCAGACACGATGAAAAACTGTTTTTT.

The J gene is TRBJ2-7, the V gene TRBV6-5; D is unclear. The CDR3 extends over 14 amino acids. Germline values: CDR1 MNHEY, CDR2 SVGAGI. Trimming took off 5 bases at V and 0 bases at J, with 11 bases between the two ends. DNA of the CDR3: TGTGCCAGCAGTACCGACTCGCGCTCCTACGAGCAGTACTTC. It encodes CASSTDSRSYEQYF.